This T cell receptor (beta chain) stems from a study of blood T cell repertoires in COVID-19. Study overall: In each case, the material was cDNA or gDNA derived from T cells, B-cell-depleted T cells, or PBMCs.

Authors' data handling: Amplification from reference gene primers served as the basis for estimated nucleated cell counts. The method was immunoSEQ multiplex PCR; TCRdb's version includes in-frame clones alone and lacks a portion of them. That table furnishes V, J and clone size, whereas the DNA furnished D and trimming. The sample lists about 220,000 clones, about four fifths seen once, with 2.3% in the top ten. Germline CDR1 is MNHNY and CDR2 is SVGAGI (reference sequence). The CDR3 covers 11 residues. V lost 6 bases to trimming and J lost 8 bases, with 10 bases between them. The V gene is TRBV6-6, the J gene TRBJ1-2; D remains ambiguous. Sequenced material: peripheral blood. This TCR was sampled from a woman in her sixties or seventies with acute or convalescent COVID-19. CDR3 amino acids: CASSEKRGYTF. Written as DNA, the CDR3 is TGTGCCAGCAGCGAAAAGAGGGGCTACACCTTC.